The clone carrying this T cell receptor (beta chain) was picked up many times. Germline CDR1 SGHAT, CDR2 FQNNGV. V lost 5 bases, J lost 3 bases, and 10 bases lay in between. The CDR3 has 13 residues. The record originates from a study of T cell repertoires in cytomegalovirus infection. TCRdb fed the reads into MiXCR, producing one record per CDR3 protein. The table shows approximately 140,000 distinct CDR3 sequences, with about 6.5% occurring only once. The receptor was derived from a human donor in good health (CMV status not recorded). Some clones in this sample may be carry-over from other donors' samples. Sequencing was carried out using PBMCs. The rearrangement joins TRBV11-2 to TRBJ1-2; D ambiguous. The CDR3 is CASSPSYDYGYTF. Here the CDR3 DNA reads TGTGCCAGCAGCCCATCATATGACTATGGCTACACCTTC.